Listed below are T cell receptor beta chains from one sample, sequenced in a study of T-cell reconstitution after alpha-beta-depleted transplantation in children. A single record per CDR3 protein comes from TCRdb applying MiXCR to the PCR reads. Of about 400,000 distinct CDR3 sequences detected, about a fifth appear once; the ten largest clones hold over 3.5%. The source was PBMCs from the stem cell graft donor, collected from the stem cell graft. These receptors all come from a human donor who donated a stem cell graft to a child with acute myeloid leukemia. Each CDR3 is given with its conserved first and last residue. Fields, in order: clone size, D gene, J gene, V gene, CDR3 DNA, CDR3 protein. D genes are given only for firm matches. Not all rows give a size; the values are once, few, many and, for expanded clones, a class.

abundance: NA; d_gene: NA; j_gene: TRBJ1-2; v_gene: TRBV19; CDR3nt: TGTGCCAGTATAGGCAGCAGGGGTAACTATGGCTACACCTTC; CDR3aa: CASIGSRGNYGYTF
abundance: NA; d_gene: NA; j_gene: TRBJ1-1; v_gene: TRBV28; CDR3nt: TGTGCCAGCAGTGTGCCCGCGTACGGAGCTTTCTTT; CDR3aa: CASSVPAYGAFF
abundance: NA; d_gene: NA; j_gene: TRBJ1-1; v_gene: TRBV7-2; CDR3nt: TGTGCCAGCAGCTTCGCAGGACCAACAGGAGGCACTGAAGCTTTCTTT; CDR3aa: CASSFAGPTGGTEAFF
abundance: few; d_gene: NA; j_gene: TRBJ1-2; v_gene: TRBV6-5; CDR3nt: TGTGCCAGCATTAGAACCCAGGGACTATTGAATAACTATGGCTACACCTTC; CDR3aa: CASIRTQGLLNNYGYTF
abundance: NA; d_gene: NA; j_gene: TRBJ2-1; v_gene: TRBV5-6; CDR3nt: TGTGCCAGCAGCTGGACCCACAGCGGAGCCTCCTACAATGAGCAGTTCTTC; CDR3aa: CASSWTHSGASYNEQFF
abundance: few; d_gene: NA; j_gene: TRBJ1-1; v_gene: TRBV12-3/TRBV12-4; CDR3nt: TGTGCCAGCAGTTTAACGGCAGGGGTGAACACTGAAGCTTTCTTT; CDR3aa: CASSLTAGVNTEAFF
abundance: NA; d_gene: TRBD1; j_gene: TRBJ1-5; v_gene: TRBV12-3/TRBV12-4; CDR3nt: TGTGCCAGCAGTTCAGGGCTTCAGGGGGCGAGGGGCAATCAGCCCCAGCATTTT; CDR3aa: CASSSGLQGARGNQPQHF
abundance: many; d_gene: NA; j_gene: TRBJ2-5; v_gene: TRBV10-3; CDR3nt: TGTGCCATCAGTGATGGGGAGACCCAGTACTTC; CDR3aa: CAISDGETQYF
abundance: NA; d_gene: TRBD2; j_gene: TRBJ2-6; v_gene: TRBV11-1; CDR3nt: TGTGCCAGCAGCTTATCGCCTAGCGGGGTCTCTGGGGCCAACGTCCTGACTTTC; CDR3aa: CASSLSPSGVSGANVLTF
abundance: NA; d_gene: NA; j_gene: TRBJ1-2; v_gene: TRBV15; CDR3nt: TGTGCCACCAGCAGAGCCAGGGGCTATGGCTACACCTTC; CDR3aa: CATSRARGYGYTF
abundance: NA; d_gene: NA; j_gene: TRBJ2-7; v_gene: TRBV20-1; CDR3nt: TGCAGTGCTAGAGATCCCGGGGTACTTTCCTACGAGCAGTACTTC; CDR3aa: CSARDPGVLSYEQYF
abundance: NA; d_gene: NA; j_gene: TRBJ2-2; v_gene: TRBV12-3/TRBV12-4; CDR3nt: TGTGCCAGCAGTTTGGTCCTAGCTAACACCGGGGAGCTGTTTTTT; CDR3aa: CASSLVLANTGELFF
abundance: NA; d_gene: TRBD2; j_gene: TRBJ2-7; v_gene: TRBV18; CDR3nt: TGTGCCAGCTCACCATTCGGGGGGAACTACGAGCAGTACTTC; CDR3aa: CASSPFGGNYEQYF
abundance: NA; d_gene: NA; j_gene: TRBJ1-1; v_gene: TRBV7-8; CDR3nt: TGTGCCAGCAGCCGTGACCCAGGGTATCAGAACACTGAAGCTTTCTTT; CDR3aa: CASSRDPGYQNTEAFF
abundance: NA; d_gene: TRBD2; j_gene: TRBJ2-2; v_gene: TRBV14; CDR3nt: TGTGCCAGCAGCCGACGGCCTCCTTTCGGACTAGCGGGATCCGGGGAGCTGTTTTTT; CDR3aa: CASSRRPPFGLAGSGELFF
abundance: NA; d_gene: NA; j_gene: TRBJ2-1; v_gene: TRBV5-1; CDR3nt: TGCGCCAGCAGCTTGGCCGAGAGCCATGAGCAGTTCTTC; CDR3aa: CASSLAESHEQFF
abundance: few; d_gene: TRBD1; j_gene: TRBJ2-3; v_gene: TRBV18; CDR3nt: TGTGCCAGCTCACTGAGGACAGGGGATACGCAGTATTTT; CDR3aa: CASSLRTGDTQYF
abundance: NA; d_gene: NA; j_gene: TRBJ1-5; v_gene: TRBV20-1; CDR3nt: TGCAGTGCTAAGGCAGCTACTTATAGCAATCAGCCCCAGCATTTT; CDR3aa: CSAKAATYSNQPQHF
abundance: NA; d_gene: NA; j_gene: TRBJ2-1; v_gene: TRBV29-1; CDR3nt: TGCAGCGTTGGTGGTGGAGCGGCCCCTGACTACAATGAGCAGTTCTTC; CDR3aa: CSVGGGAAPDYNEQFF
abundance: many; d_gene: TRBD2; j_gene: TRBJ2-3; v_gene: TRBV20-1; CDR3nt: TGCAGTGCTAGATTGGTAGCGGGGGGTACAGATACGCAGTATTTT; CDR3aa: CSARLVAGGTDTQYF
abundance: many; d_gene: TRBD2; j_gene: TRBJ2-5; v_gene: TRBV7-2; CDR3nt: TGTGCCAGCAGCGCCGGACTAGCGGAGAAAGAGACCCAGTACTTC; CDR3aa: CASSAGLAEKETQYF
abundance: NA; d_gene: TRBD1; j_gene: TRBJ2-7; v_gene: TRBV28; CDR3nt: TGTGCCAGCAGACAGGGGGGCTACGAGCAGTACTTC; CDR3aa: CASRQGGYEQYF
abundance: NA; d_gene: TRBD2; j_gene: TRBJ2-1; v_gene: TRBV20-1; CDR3nt: TGCAGTGCTAGACCTCCGGGACTAGCGGGAGTTAGGAATGAGCAGTTCTTC; CDR3aa: CSARPPGLAGVRNEQFF
abundance: many; d_gene: TRBD1; j_gene: TRBJ2-1; v_gene: TRBV6-1; CDR3nt: TGTGCCAGCAGTCCCCGGCCCGGGACAGGGGGCAATGAGCAGTTCTTC; CDR3aa: CASSPRPGTGGNEQFF
abundance: many; d_gene: NA; j_gene: TRBJ2-1; v_gene: TRBV12-3/TRBV12-4; CDR3nt: TGTGCCAGCAGTCCCCCGAGGCATACCCCCTACAATGAGCAGTTCTTC; CDR3aa: CASSPPRHTPYNEQFF
abundance: few; d_gene: TRBD2; j_gene: TRBJ2-5; v_gene: TRBV5-5; CDR3nt: TGTGCCAGCAGCTTGGCCAGTGCAGCGGGGCGCCAAGAGACCCAGTACTTC; CDR3aa: CASSLASAAGRQETQYF
abundance: NA; d_gene: NA; j_gene: TRBJ2-7; v_gene: TRBV5-1; CDR3nt: TGCGCCAGCAGCTTGCGGGGGAGCGAGCAGTACTTC; CDR3aa: CASSLRGSEQYF
abundance: many; d_gene: TRBD2; j_gene: TRBJ2-1; v_gene: TRBV7-8; CDR3nt: TGTGCCAGCAGCCGCCTAGCGGGAGTCTACAATGAGCAGTTCTTC; CDR3aa: CASSRLAGVYNEQFF
abundance: few; d_gene: TRBD2; j_gene: TRBJ2-7; v_gene: TRBV12-3/TRBV12-4; CDR3nt: TGTGCCAGCAGTTTATGGGGTAGCGGGAGCTCCTACGAGCAGTACTTC; CDR3aa: CASSLWGSGSSYEQYF
abundance: NA; d_gene: TRBD1; j_gene: TRBJ1-1; v_gene: TRBV28; CDR3nt: TGTGCCAGCAGGAATACAGGGGGCGGCACTGAAGCTTTCTTT; CDR3aa: CASRNTGGGTEAFF
abundance: few; d_gene: NA; j_gene: TRBJ2-7; v_gene: TRBV15; CDR3nt: TGTGCCACCAGCAGAGGAATGGCGGTTGGGTACGAGCAGTACTTC; CDR3aa: CATSRGMAVGYEQYF
abundance: few; d_gene: NA; j_gene: TRBJ2-5; v_gene: TRBV7-2; CDR3nt: TGTGCCAGCAGCTTATCTAGAACTTTAGAGACCCAGTACTTC; CDR3aa: CASSLSRTLETQYF
abundance: NA; d_gene: TRBD1; j_gene: TRBJ2-1; v_gene: TRBV9; CDR3nt: TGTGCCAGCAGCTTGGACAGGTACCTAGGCAATGAGCAGTTCTTC; CDR3aa: CASSLDRYLGNEQFF
abundance: NA; d_gene: TRBD1; j_gene: TRBJ2-7; v_gene: TRBV29-1; CDR3nt: TGCAGCGTTGAAATAGGGGGCCCCTACGAGCAGTACTTC; CDR3aa: CSVEIGGPYEQYF
abundance: NA; d_gene: NA; j_gene: TRBJ2-7; v_gene: TRBV2; CDR3nt: TGTGCCGCGGGGGCAGAGCCAGTCTACGAGCAGTACTTC; CDR3aa: CAAGAEPVYEQYF
abundance: NA; d_gene: TRBD2; j_gene: TRBJ2-3; v_gene: TRBV4-3; CDR3nt: TGCGCCAGCAGCCAAGATAGGAATTGGGGGGGAGCTAGCACAGATACGCAGTATTTT; CDR3aa: CASSQDRNWGGASTDTQYF
abundance: NA; d_gene: NA; j_gene: TRBJ1-3; v_gene: TRBV7-9; CDR3nt: TGTGCCAGCAGCTTAGTAGGACAAACCTCTGGAAACACCATATATTTT; CDR3aa: CASSLVGQTSGNTIYF
abundance: NA; d_gene: NA; j_gene: TRBJ2-1; v_gene: TRBV30; CDR3nt: TGTGCCTGGAGTAAGAACAGGGTCAGCTCCTACAATGAGCAGTTCTTC; CDR3aa: CAWSKNRVSSYNEQFF
abundance: few; d_gene: TRBD1; j_gene: TRBJ2-1; v_gene: TRBV12-3/TRBV12-4; CDR3nt: TGTGCCAGCAGTCAAAGGACAGGGGGCGCACACAATGAGCAGTTCTTC; CDR3aa: CASSQRTGGAHNEQFF
abundance: few; d_gene: NA; j_gene: TRBJ1-6; v_gene: TRBV12-3/TRBV12-4; CDR3nt: TGTGCCAGCAGTTCTGATTATAATTCACCCCTCCACTTT; CDR3aa: CASSSDYNSPLHF
abundance: NA; d_gene: TRBD1; j_gene: TRBJ2-7; v_gene: TRBV20-1; CDR3nt: TGCTTCTCGGGACAGGCTGCCTACGAGCAGTACTTC; CDR3aa: CFSGQAAYEQYF
abundance: NA; d_gene: TRBD1; j_gene: TRBJ2-1; v_gene: TRBV12-3/TRBV12-4; CDR3nt: TGTGCCAGCAGGGCGGGACAGGGAGTGCGTTCGGCCTCCTACAATGAGCAGTTCTTC; CDR3aa: CASRAGQGVRSASYNEQFF
abundance: many; d_gene: NA; j_gene: TRBJ1-1; v_gene: TRBV20-1; CDR3nt: TGCAGTGCACTGCTCCAGGCTTACACTGAAGCTTTCTTT; CDR3aa: CSALLQAYTEAFF
abundance: few; d_gene: NA; j_gene: TRBJ2-1; v_gene: TRBV5-1; CDR3nt: TGCGCCAGCAGCTATCGACTGGGGACCCTGGATGAGCAGTTCTTC; CDR3aa: CASSYRLGTLDEQFF
abundance: few; d_gene: NA; j_gene: TRBJ2-1; v_gene: TRBV28; CDR3nt: TGTGCCAGCAGTGGGACTTATGAGCAGTTCTTC; CDR3aa: CASSGTYEQFF
abundance: NA; d_gene: NA; j_gene: TRBJ1-3; v_gene: TRBV7-9; CDR3nt: TGTGCCAGCAGCATAGACGCTGGAAACACCATATATTTT; CDR3aa: CASSIDAGNTIYF
abundance: NA; d_gene: TRBD1; j_gene: TRBJ2-4; v_gene: TRBV5-6; CDR3nt: TGTGCCAGCAGCTTGTTTGACAGGGTGGACATTCAGTACTTC; CDR3aa: CASSLFDRVDIQYF
abundance: NA; d_gene: NA; j_gene: TRBJ1-2; v_gene: TRBV24-1; CDR3nt: TGTGCCACCAGTGATAATAGGGGCCCCCTCGGCTACACCTTC; CDR3aa: CATSDNRGPLGYTF
abundance: NA; d_gene: NA; j_gene: TRBJ2-1; v_gene: TRBV24-1; CDR3nt: TGTGCCACCAGTGATGCAAGGGGGGAGCAGTTCTTC; CDR3aa: CATSDARGEQFF
abundance: many; d_gene: NA; j_gene: TRBJ2-7; v_gene: TRBV10-3; CDR3nt: TGTGCCATCAGTGAGTCGGTGACAGGTCCTGAGCAGTACTTC; CDR3aa: CAISESVTGPEQYF
abundance: few; d_gene: TRBD2; j_gene: TRBJ2-5; v_gene: TRBV7-3; CDR3nt: TGTGCCAGCAGCATGGGGACTAGTTTTGGAGAGACCCAGTACTTC; CDR3aa: CASSMGTSFGETQYF
abundance: NA; d_gene: TRBD1; j_gene: TRBJ1-5; v_gene: TRBV12-3/TRBV12-4; CDR3nt: TGTGCCAGCAGCGCCAATTCCGGGACAGGGTACAATCAGCCCCAGCATTTT; CDR3aa: CASSANSGTGYNQPQHF
abundance: NA; d_gene: TRBD1; j_gene: TRBJ1-1; v_gene: TRBV20-1; CDR3nt: TGCAGTGCTAGAAAACCGGGACAGGGGTTCACTGAAGCTTTCTTT; CDR3aa: CSARKPGQGFTEAFF
abundance: few; d_gene: NA; j_gene: TRBJ1-5; v_gene: TRBV28; CDR3nt: TGTGCCAGCAGTTTGCCGGCTGGGCCCCAGCATTTT; CDR3aa: CASSLPAGPQHF
abundance: NA; d_gene: NA; j_gene: TRBJ2-7; v_gene: TRBV3-1; CDR3nt: TGTGCCAGCAGCCATGCGGGACTGGATCCCTACGAGCAGTACTTC; CDR3aa: CASSHAGLDPYEQYF
abundance: few; d_gene: TRBD2; j_gene: TRBJ2-1; v_gene: TRBV7-2; CDR3nt: TGTGCCAGCAGCTTCCGGACTAGCGGGAGAAATGAGCAGTTCTTC; CDR3aa: CASSFRTSGRNEQFF
abundance: NA; d_gene: TRBD1; j_gene: TRBJ2-5; v_gene: TRBV20-1; CDR3nt: TGCAGTGCTGGACAGGATCTGTACCAAGAGACCCAGTACTTC; CDR3aa: CSAGQDLYQETQYF
abundance: NA; d_gene: NA; j_gene: TRBJ1-1; v_gene: TRBV5-6; CDR3nt: TGTGCCAGCAGCTTGGGACTGCTTGGTGAAGCTTTCTTT; CDR3aa: CASSLGLLGEAFF
abundance: NA; d_gene: NA; j_gene: TRBJ2-7; v_gene: TRBV29-1; CDR3nt: TGCAGCGCCCGGTCCAGGGGCCGGAACCCTTACAATGAGCAGTACTTC; CDR3aa: CSARSRGRNPYNEQYF